This T cell receptor (beta chain) stems from a study of T cell responses to AZD1222 COVID-19 vaccine. The repertoire was sequenced with immunoSEQ multiplex PCR; TCRdb's copy has only in-frame clones and lacks some. The table has about 190,000 clones, roughly 92% seen once; the top ten hold 3.6%. Study-wide results and limits: Repertoires were obtained only post-peak T cell response. Reports say nearly half of spike-specific TCRs go after unmutated variant regions.

This clone has just a few counts. Its antigen is still unknown. The specimen comprised peripheral blood, sampled 28 days after the second dose of the MenACWY control vaccine. The clonotype originates from an adult who received the MenACWY meningococcal vaccine as a control.

The CDR3 protein is CASARGGESEKLFF. CDR3 in DNA: TGTGCCAGCGCTAGGGGGGGGGAGAGCGAAAAACTGTTTTTT. This chain uses TRBV27 with TRBJ1-4; a weak D match, TRBD1 (6 bases). Germline assignment: CDR1 MNHEY and CDR2 SMNVEV (reference sequence). Trimming removed 8 bases from V and 8 bases from J, with 18 bases in between. This CDR3 is 14 amino acids long.